The present T cell receptor (beta chain) was sequenced within a study of T-cell reconstitution after alpha-beta-depleted transplantation in children. General study findings and limits: Some patients' high day-60 TCRbeta diversity was attributed to recipient cells surviving conditioning.

CDR3 length: 13 residues. Germline trimming cut 3 bases from V and 11 bases from J; bases unmatched to any gene: 10. Germline loops: CDR1 SGHRS, CDR2 YFSETQ. Molecular barcoding with unique molecular identifiers was used for the TCRbeta library. TCRdb re-called the PCR reads with MiXCR, one entry per CDR3 protein. Of about 460,000 distinct CDR3 sequences in the sample, about 10% were seen once. This clonotype was counted ten times or more. Its antigen is unknown. This TCR came from a child aged 2 to 10 with inherited bone marrow failure, due to receive a stem cell transplant. The material was PBMCs, obtained before TCRalphabeta/CD19-depleted stem cell transplant. The chain combines TRBV5-1 with TRBJ1-1, with TRBD1 matching over 7 bases. This chain's CDR3 is CASSSTDRERAFF. The CDR3 DNA reads as TGCGCCAGCAGCTCTACCGACAGGGAAAGGGCTTTCTTT.